Shown below are 13 T cell receptor beta chains from a single sample sequenced in a study of T cell responses to AZD1222 COVID-19 vaccine. The assay was immunoSEQ multiplex PCR, and TCRdb's table has in-frame clones only and misses some. The repertoire holds around 140,000 clones, with about 86% as singletons. Sequenced here: peripheral blood, sampled 28 days after the second AZD1222 dose. Receptor source: an adult who received the AZD1222 COVID-19 vaccine.

CDR3 residues: CASSHRAVAYEQYF. The CDR3 nucleotides are TGTGCCAGTAGTCACCGAGCCGTCGCCTACGAGCAGTACTTC. The gene calls are TRBV19 and TRBJ2-7; D ambiguous. CDR3 length equals 14 residues. Trimming pared 5 bases from V and 2 bases from J, leaving 13 bases between. Germline V gene lookup returns CDR1 LNHDA and CDR2 SQIVND (reference sequence). The full variable domain, rest sourced from reference TRBV19 and TRBJ2-7, is DGGITQSPKYLFRKEGQNVTLSCEQNLNHDAMYWYRQDPGQGLRLIYYSQIVNDFQKGDIAEGYSVSREKKESFPLTVTSAQKNPTAFYLCASSHRAVAYEQYFGPGTRLTVT.

V and J are TRBV6-5 and TRBJ2-2; the D is unclear. V was trimmed by 7 bases and J by 3 bases, leaving 9 bases between them. Germline V gene data show CDR1 as MNHEY and CDR2 as SVGAGI. This CDR3 has 13 residues. The CDR3 is CASNPLDTGELFF. For the CDR3, the DNA is TGTGCCAGCAACCCTCTAGACACCGGGGAGCTGTTTTTT.

The chain carries TRBV29-1 and TRBJ1-2, with D possibly TRBD1 on 5 matching bases. This CDR3 is 12 amino acids long. Per the germline V gene, CDR1 is SQVTM and CDR2 is ANQGSEA. V shed 7 bases and J shed 6 bases, with 15 bases lying between them. The CDR3 loop reads CSADRGVHGYTF. The CDR3 bases are TGCAGCGCCGATAGGGGTGTCCATGGCTACACCTTC.

Note on this clone: Other DNA sequences in this specimen translate into the identical CDR3. The chain couples TRBV19 to TRBJ1-1; D is ambiguous. There are 15 residues in the CDR3. CDR1 is LNHDA and CDR2 is SQIVND in the germline V gene (reference sequence). Trimming pared 4 bases from V and 0 bases from J, leaving 12 bases between. CDR3 residues: CASSTIPDMNTEAFF. The DNA of the CDR3 is TGTGCCAGTAGTACAATTCCCGATATGAACACTGAAGCTTTCTTT.

The chain links TRBV24-1 to TRBJ2-1; 9 bases align to TRBD1. The CDR3 totals 14 residues. Germline CDR1 and CDR2: KGHDR and SFDVKD. V shed 7 bases, J shed 7 bases, and the junction held 7 bases outside the gene matches. The CDR3 loop reads CATSPGQGMNEQFF. CDR3 sequence (DNA): TGTGCCACCAGCCCCGGACAGGGGATGAATGAGCAGTTCTTC.

With respect to this clone: Other DNA sequences in this sample translate to the same CDR3. J is TRBJ2-5 and V is TRBV2; D remains ambiguous. V gave up 4 bases and J gave up 4 bases, with 4 bases separating them. The CDR3 has 11 amino acids. From germline, CDR1 is SNHLY and CDR2 FYNNEI. CDR3 sequence reads: CASSVGETQYF. The DNA of the CDR3 is TGTGCCAGCAGTGTGGGAGAGACCCAGTACTTC.

This clone has a count of ten or more. J is TRBJ2-5 and V is TRBV5-1; tentative D call: TRBD2 (9 bases). Looked up from germline, CDR1 is SGHRS and CDR2 is YFSETQ. The length of the CDR3 is 16 residues. The germline V and J ends were trimmed by 1 base and 5 bases, with 18 bases remaining between them. CDR3 coding DNA: TGCGCCAGCAGCTTGCAGGGGGCTAGCGGGGAGGAGACCCAGTACTTC. Translated, it gives CASSLQGASGEETQYF.

This chain joins TRBV7-2 and TRBJ1-6, with D unclear. V dropped 6 bases and J dropped 8 bases, with 8 bases sitting between them. Germline V gives CDR1 SGHTA, CDR2 FQGNSA. This CDR3 contains 12 residues. The CDR3 DNA reads TGTGCCAGCAGGTCTCCTTATTCACCCCTCCACTTT. Translating gives CASRSPYSPLHF.

The count of this clone is one. This sequence joins TRBV25-1 and TRBJ1-1; D call uncertain. Germline CDR1 is MGHDK and CDR2 is SYGVNS. V was trimmed by 7 bases and J by 7 bases, leaving 16 bases between them. The CDR3 length is 13 residues. The CDR3 DNA follows: TGTGCCAGCAAGGTGGACCCTGAGTTTGAAGCTTTCTTT. Translating it yields CASKVDPEFEAFF. Using reference TRBV25-1 and TRBJ1-1 for the parts outside the CDR3, the full variable domain is EADIYQTPRYLVIGTGKKITLECSQTMGHDKMYWYQQDPGMELHLIHYSYGVNSTEKGDLSSESTVSRIRTEHFPLTLESARPSHTSQYLCASKVDPEFEAFFGQGTRLTVV.

This clone was seen just once. This sequence joins TRBV20-1 and TRBJ2-5; D call uncertain. CDR3 size: 10 residues. Germline V gives CDR1 DFQATT, CDR2 SNEGSKA (reference sequence). V lost 3 bases and J 4 bases, leaving 3 bases between the germline ends. CDR3 residues: CSARVETQYF. The CDR3 DNA follows: TGCAGTGCTAGGGTAGAGACCCAGTACTTC.

The CDR3 DNA sequence: TGTGCCACCAGTGGGAATAGCAATCAGCCCCAGCATTTT. Translating it yields CATSGNSNQPQHF. The chain uses TRBV24-1 and TRBJ1-5; D remains unclear. The length of the CDR3 is 13 residues. Germline CDR1 KGHDR, CDR2 SFDVKD. The V gene lost 5 bases and the J gene lost 0 bases, with 4 bases spanning the gap.

The J gene is TRBJ2-1, the V gene TRBV2; 10 bases fit TRBD2. The CDR3 loop spans 15 amino acids. V was pared by 5 bases and J by 2 bases, with 3 bases of the junction left unmatched. The germline V gene encodes CDR1 SNHLY and CDR2 FYNNEI. CDR3 in DNA: TGTGCCAGCAGTTTAGCGGGAGGAACCTACAATGAGCAGTTCTTC. As protein: CASSLAGGTYNEQFF.

The chain has TRBV4-1 and TRBJ1-2, with a possible D match to TRBD1 (5 bases). V was clipped by 4 bases and J by 4 bases, with 16 bases between them. CDR3 size: 15 residues. Germline V gene sequence: CDR1 MGHRA, CDR2 YSYEKL. The CDR3 protein is CASSRETLTVYGYTF. The CDR3 nucleotides are TGCGCCAGCAGCCGGGAGACCCTGACAGTCTATGGCTACACCTTC.